This entry features one TCR beta chain sequence. The length of the CDR3 is 13 residues. V was pared by 3 bases and J by 5 bases, with 10 bases between. The sample originates from a study of control samples from healthy donors and cancer patients. The table came from immunoSEQ multiplex PCR; TCRdb's copy has only in-frame clones and leaves some out. This sample has 120,000 or so clones, with around 87% found just once. Sequences were obtained from blood. This clonotype originated in a man between 60 and 75 years old in good health. J is TRBJ1-2 and V is TRBV12-3 or TRBV12-4; a weak D match, TRBD1 (6 bases). CDR3 in DNA: TGTGCCAGCAGTTTCCGGGGGCAGTATGGCTACACCTTC. Its protein is CASSFRGQYGYTF.